A single sample is the source of the 12 T cell receptor beta chains below, sequenced in a study of STAT5B mutations in CD4+ large granular lymphocyte leukemia. This table comes from immunoSEQ multiplex PCR, and its TCRdb copy is limited to in-frame clones, with some not included. This table has 31,000 or so clones, approximately 79% appearing once. Sequencing was done on a sample of CD4+ T cells from blood buffy coats. These receptors all stem from a human donor in good health.

In this sample, this clone turned up a few times. This rearrangement joins TRBV9 to TRBJ1-5, with TRBD1 matching over 7 bases. The CDR3 length is 17 residues. CDR1 is SGDLS and CDR2 is YYNGEE in the germline V gene. V was pared by 0 bases and J by 3 bases, with 9 bases of the junction left unmatched. For the CDR3, the DNA is TGTGCCAGCAGCGTAGGACAGGGCCCAACTACCAATCAGCCCCAGCATTTT. This encodes CASSVGQGPTTNQPQHF.

The CDR3 loop is CASSHLGTGGAFF. CDR3 sequence (DNA): TGTGCCAGCAGCCACCTGGGAACAGGGGGCGCTTTCTTT. This chain joins TRBV7-8 and TRBJ1-1, with 9 nucleotides matching TRBD1. V lost 5 bases to trimming and J lost 11 bases; unmatched junction nucleotides: 9. The germline V gene has CDR1 SGHVS and CDR2 FQNEAQ. CDR3 length equals 13 residues. Variable domain in full (rest from reference TRBV7-8 and TRBJ1-1): GAGVSQSPRYKVAKRGQDVALRCDPISGHVSLFWYQQALGQGPEFLTYFQNEAQLDKSGLPSDRFFAERPEGSVSTLKIQRTQQEDSAVYLCASSHLGTGGAFFGQGTRLTVV.

The V and J genes are TRBV30 and TRBJ2-2; 10 bases map to TRBD1. The CDR3 covers 15 residues. V gave up 2 bases and J gave up 5 bases; unmatched junction bases: 5. Per germline, CDR1 GTSNPN and CDR2 SVGIG (reference sequence). The DNA for the CDR3 is TGTGCCTGGAGTTTGGGACAGGGGATAACCGGGGAGCTGTTTTTT. It translates to CAWSLGQGITGELFF.

CDR3 nucleotide sequence: TGTGCCAGCAGCCCACAGGGCTATTCCTCTGAAGCTTTCTTT. Its translation: CASSPQGYSSEAFF. The rearrangement links TRBV6-6 to TRBJ1-1; perhaps TRBD1 as D (6 bases). Trimming left V 6 bases short and J 6 bases short, with 17 bases between. CDR3 length: 14 residues. CDR1 and CDR2 from the germline V gene are MNHNY and SVGAGI (reference sequence).

For the CDR3, the DNA is TGTGCCAGCAGTTACCCCGTCAGCGGGGGCGCCTACGAGCAGTACTTC. It translates to CASSYPVSGGAYEQYF. This chain uses TRBV6-6 with TRBJ2-7; 8 bases line up with TRBD2. This CDR3 is built from 16 residues. Germline trimming cut 2 bases from V and 2 bases from J; bases unmatched to any gene: 8. Germline V CDR1 and CDR2: MNHNY, SVGAGI (reference sequence).

The chain has TRBV16 and TRBJ2-5; D gene ambiguous. Trimming removed 3 bases from V and 1 base from J, with 3 bases in between. Germline V gene sequence: CDR1 KGHSY, CDR2 FQNENV. This CDR3 contains 12 residues. The CDR3 coding sequence is TGTGCCAGCAGCCATTCCCAAGAGACCCAGTACTTC. As protein: CASSHSQETQYF. The full variable domain, completed using reference TRBV16 and TRBJ2-5, is GEEVAQTPKHLVRGEGQKAKLYCAPIKGHSYVFWYQQVLKNEFKFLISFQNENVFDETGMPKERFSAKCLPNSPCSLEIQATKLEDSAVYFCASSHSQETQYFGPGTRLLVL.

This rearrangement joins TRBV11-2 to TRBJ2-7; 11 nucleotides agree with TRBD2. The germline gives CDR1 SGHAT, CDR2 FQNNGV. The CDR3 has 16 residues. Trimming cost V 5 bases and J 2 bases; bases outside gene matches: 8. CDR3 in amino acids: CASSPHRTSGPYEQYF. The CDR3 DNA sequence: TGTGCCAGCAGCCCCCACCGGACTAGCGGGCCCTACGAGCAGTACTTC. Using reference TRBV11-2 and TRBJ2-7 for the parts outside the CDR3, the full variable domain is EAGVAQSPRYKIIEKRQSVAFWCNPISGHATLYWYQQILGQGPKLLIQFQNNGVVDDSQLPKDRFSAERLKGVDSTLKIQPAKLEDSAVYLCASSPHRTSGPYEQYFGPGTRLTVT.

The gene calls are TRBV11-2 and TRBJ2-7; TRBD2 agrees at 14 bases. The CDR3 is made up of 16 amino acids. Germline CDR1 and CDR2: SGHAT and FQNNGV. After removal of 5 bases from V and 4 bases from J, the junction contained 7 bases not matched to a gene. CDR3 protein: CASSVGLAGGGYEQYF. The CDR3 coding sequence is TGTGCCAGCAGCGTCGGACTAGCGGGAGGTGGGTACGAGCAGTACTTC.

CDR3 loop: CASSPRGLSEQYF. In DNA form, the CDR3 reads TGTGCCAGCAGCCCCCGAGGTCTGAGCGAGCAGTACTTC. The chain couples TRBV6-6 to TRBJ2-7; D is undetermined. The V end was cut by 6 bases, the J end by 6 bases, with 15 bases between. Germline assignment: CDR1 MNHNY and CDR2 SVGAGI (reference sequence). CDR3 length: 13 residues.

This chain connects TRBV27 to TRBJ1-6; D call uncertain. Germline V gene data show CDR1 as MNHEY and CDR2 as SMNVEV (reference sequence). The CDR3 length is 21 residues. V shed 6 bases and J shed 7 bases, with 34 bases lying between them. The CDR3 sequence is CASRLNRGAGALRLPNSPLHF. The DNA for the CDR3 is TGTGCCAGCAGACTTAACCGGGGTGCTGGTGCGCTGAGATTACCAAATTCACCCCTCCACTTT.

V and J are TRBV6-5 and TRBJ2-7; TRBD1 matches 8 bases. CDR1 is MNHEY, CDR2 SVGAGI, per germline. The CDR3 covers 16 residues. Losses at the gene ends were 2 bases for V and 6 bases for J; bases not matched to a gene: 12. The CDR3 bases are TGTGCCAGCAGTTACCCGGTGGAACCAGGGGGCAGCGAGCAGTACTTC. Amino acid sequence: CASSYPVEPGGSEQYF.

This clone has just one count. The genes are TRBV30 and TRBJ1-5; D perhaps matches TRBD1 (5 bases). The length of the CDR3 is 12 residues. Germline assignment: CDR1 GTSNPN and CDR2 SVGIG (reference sequence). Trimming stripped 5 bases from V and 4 bases from J, with 9 bases between. Here the CDR3 DNA reads TGTGCCTGGGACAGACAAAATCAGCCCCAGCATTTT. Encoded protein: CAWDRQNQPQHF.